The T cell receptor (beta chain) described here comes from a study of immune cell composition in non-small cell lung cancer. Overall study findings and caveats: In adenocarcinoma, maximal tumour-associated clone frequency tracked TIL tumour reactivity.

Of note for this clone: Its specificity is unknown.

The V end was cut by 1 base, the J end by 3 bases, with 25 bases between. Per the germline V gene, CDR1 is MGHRA and CDR2 is YSYEKL. The CDR3 totals 19 residues. The data were produced by immunoSEQ multiplex PCR, yet TCRdb's version contains in-frame clones alone and is incomplete. The sample has 13,000 to 15,000 clones; about 70% are singletons. DNA was extracted from unsorted cell suspensions stored frozen. This sequence joins TRBV4-1 and TRBJ2-7; TRBD1 might be the D (6 bases). The receptor was derived from a human donor with non-small cell lung cancer. Sequencing input: lung tumor tissue. Here the CDR3 DNA reads TGCGCCAGCAGCCAAGTATTCTCGTTGGGCAGGGGCGCCCACTACGAGCAGTACTTC. Residues: CASSQVFSLGRGAHYEQYF.